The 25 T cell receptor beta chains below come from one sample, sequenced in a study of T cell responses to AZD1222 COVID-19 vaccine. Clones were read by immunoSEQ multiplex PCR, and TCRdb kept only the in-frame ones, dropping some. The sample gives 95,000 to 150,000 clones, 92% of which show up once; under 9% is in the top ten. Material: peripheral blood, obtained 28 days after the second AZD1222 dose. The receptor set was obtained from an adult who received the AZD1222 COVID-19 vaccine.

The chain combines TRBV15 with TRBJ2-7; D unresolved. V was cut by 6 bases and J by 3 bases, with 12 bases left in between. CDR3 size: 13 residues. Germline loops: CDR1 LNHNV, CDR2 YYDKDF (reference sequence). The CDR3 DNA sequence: TGTGCCACCAGTTCTGACTTAAACTACGAGCAGTACTTC. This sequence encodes CATSSDLNYEQYF.

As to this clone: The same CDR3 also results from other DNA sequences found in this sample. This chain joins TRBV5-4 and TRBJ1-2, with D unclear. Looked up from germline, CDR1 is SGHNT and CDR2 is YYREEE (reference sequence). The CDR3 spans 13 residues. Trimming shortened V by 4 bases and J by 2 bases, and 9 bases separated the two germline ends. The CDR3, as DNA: TGTGCCAGCAGCCCTGACCGAAACTATGGCTACACCTTC. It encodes CASSPDRNYGYTF.

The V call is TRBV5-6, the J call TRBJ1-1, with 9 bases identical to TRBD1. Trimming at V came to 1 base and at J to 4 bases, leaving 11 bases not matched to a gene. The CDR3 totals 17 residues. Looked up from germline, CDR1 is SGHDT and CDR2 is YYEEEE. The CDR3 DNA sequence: TGTGCCAGCAGCTTGAGATCCGGGACAGGGCCGGGCACTGAAGCTTTCTTT. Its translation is CASSLRSGTGPGTEAFF.

The CDR3 nucleotides read TGTGCCAGCAGCTTGTCATTGGGCACTTCACCCCTCCACTTT. Translating it yields CASSLSLGTSPLHF. V is TRBV7-9 and J is TRBJ1-6; D is undetermined. V was trimmed by 3 bases and J by 9 bases, leaving 12 bases between them. Germline CDR1 is SEHNR and CDR2 is FQNEAQ (reference sequence). CDR3 length equals 14 residues.

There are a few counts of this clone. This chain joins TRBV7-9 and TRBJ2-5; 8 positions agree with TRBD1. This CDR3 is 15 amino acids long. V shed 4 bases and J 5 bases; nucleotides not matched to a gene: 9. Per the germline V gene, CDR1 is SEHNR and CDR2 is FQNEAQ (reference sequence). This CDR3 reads CASSSLTGDTETQYF. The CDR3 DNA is TGTGCCAGCAGCTCCCTGACAGGGGATACGGAGACCCAGTACTTC. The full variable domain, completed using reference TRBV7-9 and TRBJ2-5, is DTGVSQNPRHKITKRGQNVTFRCDPISEHNRLYWYRQTLGQGPEFLTYFQNEAQLEKSRLLSDRFSAERPKGSFSTLEIQRTEQGDSAMYLCASSSLTGDTETQYFGPGTRLLVL.

The chain's CDR3 is CASSIIGATGANVLTF. CDR3 coding DNA: TGTGCCAGTAGTATAATCGGGGCTACTGGGGCCAACGTCCTGACTTTC. The V and J genes are TRBV19 and TRBJ2-6; D possibly matches TRBD1 or TRBD2 (5 bases each). CDR1 is LNHDA, CDR2 SQIVND, per germline (reference sequence). The CDR3 runs to 16 residues. V was cut by 2 bases and J by 2 bases, with 10 bases left in between.

CDR3 in amino acids: CASSLFVGGLADTQYF. The DNA for the CDR3 is TGTGCCAGCAGCCTATTCGTCGGGGGGCTAGCAGATACGCAGTATTTT. The J gene is TRBJ2-3, the V gene TRBV11-2, with D tentatively TRBD2 (7 bases). V was cut by 5 bases and J by 4 bases, with 19 bases left in between. In germline, CDR1 is SGHAT, CDR2 FQNNGV. CDR3 length: 16 residues.

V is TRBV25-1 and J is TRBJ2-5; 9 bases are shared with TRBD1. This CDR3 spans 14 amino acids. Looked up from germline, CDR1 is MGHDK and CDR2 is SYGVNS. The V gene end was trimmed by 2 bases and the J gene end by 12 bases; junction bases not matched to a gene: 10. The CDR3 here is CASSEGQGPSKEYF. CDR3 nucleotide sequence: TGTGCCAGCAGTGAAGGACAGGGGCCATCCAAGGAGTACTTC. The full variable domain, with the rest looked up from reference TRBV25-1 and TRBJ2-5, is EADIYQTPRYLVIGTGKKITLECSQTMGHDKMYWYQQDPGMELHLIHYSYGVNSTEKGDLSSESTVSRIRTEHFPLTLESARPSHTSQYLCASSEGQGPSKEYFGPGTRLLVL.

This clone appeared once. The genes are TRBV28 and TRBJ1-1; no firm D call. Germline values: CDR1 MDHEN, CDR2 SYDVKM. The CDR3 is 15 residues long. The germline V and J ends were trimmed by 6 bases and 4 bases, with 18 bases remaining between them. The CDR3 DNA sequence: TGTGCCAGCAGACCGCCTACGACATCTCTCACTGAAGCTTTCTTT. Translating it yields CASRPPTTSLTEAFF.

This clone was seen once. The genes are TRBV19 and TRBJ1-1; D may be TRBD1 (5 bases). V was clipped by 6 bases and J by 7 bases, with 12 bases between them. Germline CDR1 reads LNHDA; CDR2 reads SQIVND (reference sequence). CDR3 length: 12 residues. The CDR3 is CASSPTGGEAFF. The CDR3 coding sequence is TGTGCCAGTAGCCCAACCGGGGGTGAAGCTTTCTTT.

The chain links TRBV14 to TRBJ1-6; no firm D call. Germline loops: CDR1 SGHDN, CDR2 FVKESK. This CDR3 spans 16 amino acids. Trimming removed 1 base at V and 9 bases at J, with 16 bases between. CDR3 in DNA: TGTGCCAGCAGCCAAGGGAGGCAGGACTACATTTCACCCCTCCACTTT. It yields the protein CASSQGRQDYISPLHF.

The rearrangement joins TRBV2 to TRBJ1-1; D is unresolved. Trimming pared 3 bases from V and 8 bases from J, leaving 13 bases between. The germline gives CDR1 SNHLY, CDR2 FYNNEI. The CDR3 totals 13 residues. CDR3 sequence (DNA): TGTGCCAGCAGTGATTCCCCCAGACCCGAAGCTTTCTTT. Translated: CASSDSPRPEAFF.

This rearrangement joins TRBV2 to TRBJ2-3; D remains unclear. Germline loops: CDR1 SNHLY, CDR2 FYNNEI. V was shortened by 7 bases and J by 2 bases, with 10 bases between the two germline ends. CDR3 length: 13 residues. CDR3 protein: CASTESYTDTQYF. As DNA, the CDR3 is TGTGCCAGCACCGAGAGCTACACAGATACGCAGTATTTT.

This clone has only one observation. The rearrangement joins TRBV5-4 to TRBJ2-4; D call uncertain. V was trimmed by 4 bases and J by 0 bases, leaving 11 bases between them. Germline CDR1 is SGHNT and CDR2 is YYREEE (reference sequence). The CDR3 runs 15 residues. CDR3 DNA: TGTGCCAGCAGCCCGCAACTAACAGCCAAAAACATTCAGTACTTC. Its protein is CASSPQLTAKNIQYF.

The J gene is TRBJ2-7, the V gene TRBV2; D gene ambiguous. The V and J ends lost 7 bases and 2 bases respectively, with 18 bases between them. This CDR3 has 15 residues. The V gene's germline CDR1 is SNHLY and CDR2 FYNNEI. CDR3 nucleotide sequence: TGTGCCAGCAATCACCTCAGCGATGGCCCCTACGAGCAGTACTTC. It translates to CASNHLSDGPYEQYF.

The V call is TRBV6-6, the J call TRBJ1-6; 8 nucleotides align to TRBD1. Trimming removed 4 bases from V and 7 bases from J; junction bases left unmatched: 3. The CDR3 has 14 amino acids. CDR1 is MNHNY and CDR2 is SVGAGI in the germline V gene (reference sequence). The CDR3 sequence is CASSSDRGNSPLHF. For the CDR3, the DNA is TGTGCCAGCAGTTCTGACAGGGGCAATTCACCCCTCCACTTT.

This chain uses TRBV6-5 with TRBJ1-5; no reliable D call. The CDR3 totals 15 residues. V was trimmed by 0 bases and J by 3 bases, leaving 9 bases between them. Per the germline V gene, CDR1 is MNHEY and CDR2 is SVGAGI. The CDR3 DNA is TGTGCCAGCAGTTACTCGAGGTTGCTCAATCAGCCCCAGCATTTT. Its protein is CASSYSRLLNQPQHF.

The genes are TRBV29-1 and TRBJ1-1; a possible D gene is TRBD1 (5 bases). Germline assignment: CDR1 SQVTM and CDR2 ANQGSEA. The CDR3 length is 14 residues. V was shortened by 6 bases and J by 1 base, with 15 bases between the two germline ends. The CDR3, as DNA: TGCAGCGTCGGGGGGGGAGAGAAGAACACTGAAGCTTTCTTT. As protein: CSVGGGEKNTEAFF.

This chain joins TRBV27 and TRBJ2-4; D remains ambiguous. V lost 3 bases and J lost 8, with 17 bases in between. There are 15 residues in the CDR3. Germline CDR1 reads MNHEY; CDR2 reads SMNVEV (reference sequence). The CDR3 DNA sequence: TGTGCCAGCAGTTTGTACAGAAAAAAAGGAGACATTCAGTACTTC. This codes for CASSLYRKKGDIQYF.

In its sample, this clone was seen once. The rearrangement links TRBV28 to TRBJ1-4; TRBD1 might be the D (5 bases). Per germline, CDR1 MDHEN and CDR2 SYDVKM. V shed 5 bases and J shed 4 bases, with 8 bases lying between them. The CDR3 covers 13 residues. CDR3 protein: CASSEGINEKLFF. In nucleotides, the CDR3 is TGTGCCAGCAGTGAGGGGATTAATGAAAAACTGTTTTTT.

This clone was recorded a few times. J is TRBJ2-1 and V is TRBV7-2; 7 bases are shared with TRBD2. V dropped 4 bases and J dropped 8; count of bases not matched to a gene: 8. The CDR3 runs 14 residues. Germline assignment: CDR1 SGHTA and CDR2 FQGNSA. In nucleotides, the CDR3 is TGTGCCAGCAGCTCCCGGGGAGGGAGTGATGAGCAGTTCTTC. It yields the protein CASSSRGGSDEQFF.

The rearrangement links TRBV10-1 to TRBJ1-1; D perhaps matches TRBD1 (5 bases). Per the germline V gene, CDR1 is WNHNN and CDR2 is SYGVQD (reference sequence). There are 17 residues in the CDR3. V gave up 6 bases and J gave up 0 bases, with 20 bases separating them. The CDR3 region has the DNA TGCGCCAGCAGCGGTGGGGCCCGGGAACACATGAACACTGAAGCTTTCTTT. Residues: CASSGGAREHMNTEAFF.

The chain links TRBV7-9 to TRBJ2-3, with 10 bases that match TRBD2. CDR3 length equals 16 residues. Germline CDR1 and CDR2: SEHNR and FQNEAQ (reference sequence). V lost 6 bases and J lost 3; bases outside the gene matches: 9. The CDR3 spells CASSQTVGLATDTQYF. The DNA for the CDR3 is TGTGCCAGCAGTCAAACCGTGGGACTAGCGACAGATACGCAGTATTTT.

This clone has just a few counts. CDR3 in amino acids: CASTPYRDPNYGYTF. CDR3 nucleotides: TGTGCCAGCACCCCCTACAGAGATCCTAACTATGGCTACACCTTC. The chain combines TRBV6-5 with TRBJ1-2; unclear D gene. This CDR3 is built from 15 residues. The V gene lost 7 bases and the J gene lost 0 bases, with 15 bases spanning the gap. The germline V gene encodes CDR1 MNHEY and CDR2 SVGAGI.

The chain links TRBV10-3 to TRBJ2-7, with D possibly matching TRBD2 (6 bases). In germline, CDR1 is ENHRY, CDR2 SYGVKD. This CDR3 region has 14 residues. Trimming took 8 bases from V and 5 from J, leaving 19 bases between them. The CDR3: CAIAFGSGMNEQYF. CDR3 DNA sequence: TGTGCCATCGCTTTCGGGAGCGGTATGAACGAGCAGTACTTC.